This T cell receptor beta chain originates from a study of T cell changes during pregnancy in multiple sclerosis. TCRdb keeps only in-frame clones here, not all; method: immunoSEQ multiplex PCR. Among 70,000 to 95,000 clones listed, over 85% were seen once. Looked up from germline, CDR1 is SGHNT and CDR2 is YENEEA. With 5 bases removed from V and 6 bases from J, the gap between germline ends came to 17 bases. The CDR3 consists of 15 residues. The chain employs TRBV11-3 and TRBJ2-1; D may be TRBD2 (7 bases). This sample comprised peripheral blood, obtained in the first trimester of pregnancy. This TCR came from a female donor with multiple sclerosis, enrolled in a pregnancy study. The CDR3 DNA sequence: TGTGCCAGCAGCGCCAGGACTAGGGGGGGCAATGAGCAGTTCTTC. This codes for CASSARTRGGNEQFF.